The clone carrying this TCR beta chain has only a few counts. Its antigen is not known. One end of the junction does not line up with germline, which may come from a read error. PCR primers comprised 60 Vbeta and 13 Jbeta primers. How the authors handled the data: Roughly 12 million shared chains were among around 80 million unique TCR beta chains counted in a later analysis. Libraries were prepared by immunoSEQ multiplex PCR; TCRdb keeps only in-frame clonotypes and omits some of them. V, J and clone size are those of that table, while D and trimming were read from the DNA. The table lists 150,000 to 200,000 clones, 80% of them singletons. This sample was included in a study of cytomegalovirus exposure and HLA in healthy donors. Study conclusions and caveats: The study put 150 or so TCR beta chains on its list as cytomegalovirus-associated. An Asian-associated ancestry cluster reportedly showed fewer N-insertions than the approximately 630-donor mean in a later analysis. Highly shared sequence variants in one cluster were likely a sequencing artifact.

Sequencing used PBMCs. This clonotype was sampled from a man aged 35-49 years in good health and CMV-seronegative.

CDR3 bases: TGTGCCAGCAGTGTCGGACTTAACAGGGGGCTCGACTTC. The encoded protein is CASSVGLNRGLDF. V is TRBV25-1 and J is TRBJ1-2; TRBD1 agrees at 9 bases. CDR1 is MGHDK and CDR2 is SYGVNS in the germline V gene. This CDR3 is 13 amino acids long.